The 29 T cell receptor beta chains given below trace back to one sample, sequenced in a study of T cell responses to AZD1222 COVID-19 vaccine. Produced via immunoSEQ multiplex PCR; TCRdb's table is partial and in-frame only. The sample consists of some 83,000 clones, roughly 82% of them appearing once. Sequences were derived from peripheral blood, sampled on day 0 of AZD1222 vaccination. These receptors all stem from an adult in good health.

The V call is TRBV25-1, the J call TRBJ1-2; weak D call: TRBD1 (5 bases). The CDR3 has 14 amino acids. Between the trimmed V and J ends, which lost 4 bases and 4 bases, there was a span of 13 bases. CDR1 and CDR2 from the germline V gene are MGHDK and SYGVNS. CDR3 coding DNA: TGTGCCAGCAGTGGAGGGGTCTACGCCTATGGCTACACCTTC. Translated, it gives CASSGGVYAYGYTF.

V usage is TRBV30 and J usage is TRBJ2-1, with 10 bases matching TRBD2. Germline V CDR1 and CDR2: GTSNPN, SVGIG (reference sequence). V lost 0 bases and J lost 6; bases outside the gene matches: 5. The CDR3 has 15 residues. The CDR3 loop reads CAWSVGLAGVNEQFF. CDR3 nucleotides: TGTGCCTGGAGTGTGGGGCTAGCGGGAGTCAATGAGCAGTTCTTC.

This chain uses TRBV7-9 with TRBJ1-1, with D unclear. The germline V and J ends were trimmed by 7 bases and 0 bases, with 9 bases remaining between them. This CDR3 contains 13 residues. CDR1 is SEHNR and CDR2 is FQNEAQ in the germline V gene (reference sequence). The CDR3 nucleotides are TGTGCCAGCAAAAGGGCAATGAACACTGAAGCTTTCTTT. Translation gives CASKRAMNTEAFF.

CDR3 in amino acids: CASSIRQGALTGELFF. As DNA, the CDR3 is TGTGCCAGCAGCATTAGACAGGGGGCACTGACCGGGGAGCTGTTTTTT. This chain uses TRBV7-2 with TRBJ2-2, with TRBD1 matching 10 bases. Trimming at V came to 5 bases and at J to 5 bases, leaving 8 bases not matched to a gene. Germline loops: CDR1 SGHTA, CDR2 FQGNSA. The CDR3 covers 16 residues.

The V and J genes are TRBV5-5 and TRBJ2-7, with 9 bases identical to TRBD1. The length of the CDR3 is 14 residues. Germline CDR1 and CDR2: SGHKS and YYEKEE (reference sequence). J gave up 5 bases and V 4 bases, and 7 bases lay outside the gene matches. Written as DNA, the CDR3 is TGTGCCAGCAGCCCCTGGGACAGGGCCCACGAGCAGTACTTC. Its translation: CASSPWDRAHEQYF.

This chain uses TRBV6-2 or TRBV6-3 with TRBJ1-2, with D unclear. Trimming left V 4 bases short and J 6 bases short, with 6 bases between. Germline values: CDR1 MNHEY, CDR2 SVGEGT. The CDR3 is made up of 11 amino acids. CDR3 protein: CASSWTHGYTF. The CDR3 DNA reads as TGTGCCAGCAGTTGGACGCATGGCTACACCTTC.

The chain employs TRBV15 and TRBJ2-3; no clear D. Trimming removed 0 bases from V and 6 bases from J, with 7 bases in between. The germline gives CDR1 LNHNV, CDR2 YYDKDF (reference sequence). The CDR3 length is 13 residues. DNA for the CDR3: TGTGCCACCAGCAGAGATGTTGCCGATACGCAGTATTTT. Amino acids: CATSRDVADTQYF.

This chain joins TRBV4-1 and TRBJ2-5; 8 bases line up with TRBD1. Germline V gives CDR1 MGHRA, CDR2 YSYEKL. CDR3 size: 15 residues. J gave up 5 bases and V 1 base, and 6 bases lay outside the gene matches. CDR3 in DNA: TGCGCCAGCAGCCAAGTTGGGACAGGTTACGAGACCCAGTACTTC. Translated, it gives CASSQVGTGYETQYF.

V gene TRBV3-1 (or the pseudogene TRBV3-2) combines with J gene TRBJ2-1, with D tentatively TRBD2 (5 bases). Trimming left V 0 bases short and J 8 bases short, with 14 bases between. Germline V gives CDR1 LGHDT, CDR2 YNNKEL (reference sequence). The CDR3 spans 15 residues. The chain's CDR3 is CASSQENGLAHEQFF. The CDR3 nucleotides read TGTGCCAGCAGCCAAGAAAACGGACTTGCTCATGAGCAGTTCTTC.

The rearrangement joins TRBV9 to TRBJ2-5; 7 bases match TRBD2. Germline assignment: CDR1 SGDLS and CDR2 YYNGEE. J was trimmed by 2 bases and V by 3 bases; bases with no gene match: 10. The CDR3 is 16 amino acids. DNA of the CDR3: TGTGCCAGCAGCGGCGGTGTGGCTAGCGGACAAGAGACCCAGTACTTC. The encoded protein is CASSGGVASGQETQYF.

The J gene is TRBJ2-5, the V gene TRBV30; 10 bases match TRBD2. Trimming at V came to 3 bases and at J to 5 bases, leaving 6 bases not matched to a gene. The germline CDR1 and CDR2 sequences are GTSNPN and SVGIG (reference sequence). The CDR3 runs to 14 residues. CDR3 nucleotide sequence: TGTGCCTGGAGGCGAGCGGGAGGGAGGGAGACCCAGTACTTC. Translating it yields CAWRRAGGRETQYF.

The J gene is TRBJ2-5, the V gene TRBV2, with 14 bases lining up with TRBD2. Germline V gene sequence: CDR1 SNHLY, CDR2 FYNNEI. There are 18 residues in the CDR3. V was clipped by 5 bases and J by 2 bases; unmatched bases: 10. DNA for the CDR3: TGTGCCAGCAGTCCAAGACTAGCGGGAGGGCATTCACAAGAGACCCAGTACTTC. Protein product: CASSPRLAGGHSQETQYF.

The chain combines TRBV6-5 with TRBJ1-1; the match to TRBD1 covers 8 bases. CDR1 is MNHEY, CDR2 SVGAGI, per germline. The CDR3 runs 14 residues. V was clipped by 6 bases and J by 4 bases; unmatched bases: 7. CDR3: CASRGDRFFTEAFF. CDR3 DNA: TGTGCCAGCAGGGGGGACAGGTTCTTCACTGAAGCTTTCTTT.

To note about this clone: One junction end disagrees with the germline gene, perhaps due to a read error. The chain uses TRBV24-1 and TRBJ2-5, with D possibly called TRBD1 or TRBD2 (5 bases each). This CDR3 spans 12 amino acids. The germline gives CDR1 KGHDR, CDR2 SFDVKD. CDR3 sequence reads: CATSDFRGTQYF. The CDR3 DNA reads TGTGCCACCAGTGATTTCCGAGGGACCCAATACTTC.

This chain uses TRBV13 with TRBJ1-2; 8 bases line up with TRBD1. The germline CDR1 and CDR2 sequences are PRHDT and FYEKMQ (reference sequence). Trimming at V came to 5 bases and at J to 6 bases, leaving 8 bases not matched to a gene. The CDR3 covers 14 residues. CDR3 coding DNA: TGTGCCAGCAGCCTACGGACAGGGACTGATGGCTACACCTTC. This gives the protein CASSLRTGTDGYTF.

V gene TRBV6-2 or TRBV6-3 combines with J gene TRBJ1-5; TRBD1 aligns across 8 bases. Germline CDR1 and CDR2: MNHEY and SVGEGT. The CDR3 is made up of 16 amino acids. J lost 7 bases, V lost 2 bases, and 10 bases had no gene match. The CDR3 here is CASSYPAGGAWQPQHF. DNA for the CDR3: TGTGCCAGCAGTTACCCGGCAGGGGGCGCGTGGCAGCCCCAGCATTTT.

The chain uses TRBV19 and TRBJ1-5, with D possibly TRBD1 on 6 matching bases. The V gene's germline CDR1 is LNHDA and CDR2 SQIVND (reference sequence). This CDR3 is built from 16 residues. Between the trimmed V and J ends, which lost 7 bases and 2 bases, there was a span of 18 bases. CDR3 sequence reads: CASIARGRSGNQPQHF. DNA of the CDR3: TGTGCCAGTATAGCCAGGGGTCGTAGCGGCAATCAGCCCCAGCATTTT.

The V gene is TRBV3-1 (or the pseudogene TRBV3-2), the J gene TRBJ2-1; 9 nucleotides agree with TRBD2. Trimming at V came to 0 bases and at J to 9 bases, leaving 6 bases not matched to a gene. The length of the CDR3 is 15 residues. CDR1 LGHDT and CDR2 YNNKEL come from the germline V gene (reference sequence). The chain's CDR3 is CASSQDWAGGLEQFF. The CDR3 region has the DNA TGTGCCAGCAGCCAAGATTGGGCGGGGGGGCTTGAGCAGTTCTTC.

The gene calls are TRBV7-3 and TRBJ1-1, with D tentatively TRBD1 (6 bases). CDR3 length: 15 residues. In germline, CDR1 is SGHTA, CDR2 FQGTGA. The V end was cut by 5 bases, the J end by 3 bases, with 16 bases between. The CDR3 is CASSPTGAGDTEAFF. The DNA for the CDR3 is TGTGCCAGCAGCCCCACGGGGGCAGGGGACACTGAAGCTTTCTTT.

The genes are TRBV2 and TRBJ2-7; no clear D. The CDR3 contains 13 residues. Trimming shortened V by 1 base and J by 1 base, and 5 bases separated the two germline ends. Germline CDR1 reads SNHLY; CDR2 reads FYNNEI. This CDR3 is CASSEEGSYEQYF. Here the CDR3 DNA reads TGTGCCAGCAGTGAAGAGGGATCCTACGAGCAGTACTTC.

This chain uses TRBV5-5 with TRBJ2-2, with 7 nucleotides matching TRBD2. The CDR3 totals 17 residues. The V gene's germline CDR1 is SGHKS and CDR2 YYEKEE (reference sequence). J gave up 1 base and V 0 bases, and 6 bases lay outside the gene matches. CDR3 loop: CASSLVASGLNTGELFF. As DNA, the CDR3 is TGTGCCAGCAGCTTGGTGGCTAGCGGCCTGAACACCGGGGAGCTGTTTTTT.

V is TRBV4-1 and J is TRBJ1-3; TRBD1 aligns across 8 bases. The germline gives CDR1 MGHRA, CDR2 YSYEKL. The ends lost 4 bases at V and 3 bases at J; junction bases unmatched: 11. This CDR3 is 17 amino acids long. CDR3 loop: CASSRGQGVTRGNTIYF. In DNA, the CDR3 is TGCGCCAGCAGCCGCGGACAGGGCGTAACCCGTGGAAACACCATATATTTT.

The rearrangement links TRBV4-1 to TRBJ2-3; the D is unclear. The V and J ends lost 0 bases and 1 base respectively, with 8 bases between them. The CDR3 contains 15 residues. Germline V gives CDR1 MGHRA, CDR2 YSYEKL. DNA of the CDR3: TGCGCCAGCAGCCAAGATGGAACAGGCACAGATACGCAGTATTTT. Amino acid sequence: CASSQDGTGTDTQYF.

The chain couples TRBV7-9 to TRBJ1-6; TRBD1 might be the D (6 bases). From germline, CDR1 is SEHNR and CDR2 FQNEAQ (reference sequence). V lost 2 bases and J 7 bases, leaving 15 bases between the germline ends. The CDR3 is 16 residues long. CDR3 region: CASSLQGQLANSPLHF. CDR3 DNA sequence: TGTGCCAGCAGCTTACAGGGACAACTGGCCAATTCACCCCTCCACTTT.

V usage is TRBV6-2 or TRBV6-3 and J usage is TRBJ2-2, with 9 bases identical to TRBD1. The V and J ends lost 2 bases and 6 bases, in that order; junction bases with no gene match: 10. Per germline, CDR1 MNHEY and CDR2 SVGEGT. CDR3 size: 17 residues. The CDR3 sequence: CASSYEGQGLVPGELFF. DNA of the CDR3: TGTGCCAGCAGTTACGAGGGACAGGGTTTGGTCCCCGGGGAGCTGTTTTTT.

This clone turned up a few times. This sequence joins TRBV7-3 and TRBJ2-1, with 7 nucleotides matching TRBD2. In germline, CDR1 is SGHTA, CDR2 FQGTGA. The trim removed 0 bases at V and 6 bases at J, leaving 8 bases unmatched. CDR3 length: 16 residues. The CDR3 is CASSLTASGGRNEQFF. In DNA, the CDR3 is TGTGCCAGCAGCTTAACGGCTAGCGGAGGCCGCAATGAGCAGTTCTTC.

This clone was detected once. The chain recombines TRBV18 with TRBJ1-1; no definite D call. The CDR3 loop spans 15 amino acids. The germline CDR1 and CDR2 sequences are KGHSH and LQKENI. Trimming left V 3 bases short and J 0 bases short, with 11 bases between. In DNA, the CDR3 is TGTGCCAGCTCACCGGGGTCCAGCATGAACACTGAAGCTTTCTTT. As protein: CASSPGSSMNTEAFF. The full variable domain, with the rest looked up from reference TRBV18 and TRBJ1-1, is NAGVMQNPRHLVRRRGQEARLRCSPMKGHSHVYWYRQLPEEGLKFMVYLQKENIIDESGMPKERFSAEFPKEGPSILRIQQVVRGDSAAYFCASSPGSSMNTEAFFGQGTRLTVV.

The chain employs TRBV23-1 and TRBJ2-2; 11 bases align to TRBD1. TRBV23-1 belongs to the ORF category, with a function that is uncertain. With V trimmed by 6 bases and J by 6 bases, 9 bases remained unmatched. The CDR3 consists of 16 residues. CDR3 residues: CASSLRPGQGAGELFF. CDR3 bases: TGCGCCAGCAGCCTGAGACCGGGACAGGGGGCCGGGGAGCTGTTTTTT.

This clone has only one observation. Within the sample, other DNA sequences also encode this same CDR3. The chain combines TRBV7-2 with TRBJ2-6, with D possibly being TRBD2 (6 bases). The CDR3 covers 15 residues. Germline V gene lookup returns CDR1 SGHTA and CDR2 FQGNSA. V gave up 1 base and J gave up 4 bases, with 8 bases separating them. In DNA form, the CDR3 reads TGTGCCAGCAGCTTAGGCGGGGCGGGGGCCAACGTCCTGACTTTC. Protein product: CASSLGGAGANVLTF.